The present TCR beta chain was sequenced within a study of beta chain features in type 1 diabetes. Every isolated RNA sample was fully reverse transcribed, so sequencing captured expressed TCRB transcripts. Profiling relied on immunoSEQ multiplex PCR, and the TCRdb table lists in-frame clones only, not all of them. The data hold roughly 500,000 clones, with approximately 30% observed a single time. The V end lost 2 bases, the J end lost 4 bases, and 9 bases lay between the germline ends. The CDR3 is 14 amino acids. Germline V lookup: CDR1 SGHTA, CDR2 FQGNSA. About 116 mL of blood, on average, came from one heparinised draw per donor.

The V gene is TRBV7-2, the J gene TRBJ1-5, with D possibly matching TRBD1 (5 bases). The origin of this receptor is a man younger than 35 in good health. The sequenced material came from naive CD4+ T cells from blood. CDR3 region: CASSLRRGNQPQHF. The CDR3 bases are TGTGCCAGCAGCTTAAGAAGGGGTAATCAGCCCCAGCATTTT.